The 10 T cell receptor beta chains below come from one sample, sequenced in a study of blood T cell repertoires in COVID-19. Produced via immunoSEQ multiplex PCR; TCRdb's table is partial and in-frame only. The table has 200,000 to 250,000 clones, 75% to 85% seen once. Input material: peripheral blood. The receptor source for this set is a woman aged 70-85 years with COVID-19, enrolled during active disease.

This clone was seen many times. V is TRBV5-1 and J is TRBJ2-7, with 10 bases fitting TRBD2. The CDR3 covers 15 residues. Germline trimming cut 6 bases from V and 4 bases from J; bases unmatched to any gene: 10. The V gene's germline CDR1 is SGHRS and CDR2 YFSETQ. CDR3 in amino acids: CASTLGLATPYEQYF. For the CDR3, the DNA is TGCGCCAGCACCCTGGGACTAGCGACACCTTACGAGCAGTACTTC. Full variable domain (outside the CDR3, taken from reference TRBV5-1 and TRBJ2-7): KAGVTQTPRYLIKTRGQQVTLSCSPISGHRSVSWYQQTPGQGLQFLFEYFSETQRNKGNFPGRFSGRQFSNSRSEMNVSTLELGDSALYLCASTLGLATPYEQYFGPGTRLTVT.

This rearrangement joins TRBV6-2 or TRBV6-3 to TRBJ2-3, with 9 bases lining up with TRBD2. With V trimmed by 4 bases and J by 4 bases, 9 bases remained unmatched. Germline CDR1 and CDR2: MNHEY and SVGEGT. There are 16 residues in the CDR3. The CDR3 region is CASSFRGSGSPDTQYF. DNA for the CDR3: TGTGCCAGCAGTTTTCGGGGTAGCGGGAGCCCAGATACGCAGTATTTT.

This chain links TRBV5-8 with TRBJ1-1; 9 positions agree with TRBD1. This CDR3 contains 15 residues. Germline V gene lookup returns CDR1 SGHTS and CDR2 YDEGEE. V shed 2 bases and J 4 bases; nucleotides not matched to a gene: 6. The CDR3: CASSLRDRVGTEAFF. CDR3 sequence (DNA): TGTGCCAGCAGCTTAAGGGACAGGGTGGGCACTGAAGCTTTCTTT.

The chain combines TRBV5-4 with TRBJ2-5; 13 bases are shared with TRBD2. The germline V gene encodes CDR1 SGHNT and CDR2 YYREEE (reference sequence). Losses at the gene ends were 5 bases for V and 5 bases for J; bases not matched to a gene: 6. The CDR3 is made up of 15 amino acids. The CDR3 region is CASSLTSGRHETQYF. The CDR3, as DNA: TGTGCCAGCAGTTTGACTAGCGGGAGGCACGAGACCCAGTACTTC.

The V gene is TRBV28, the J gene TRBJ1-2; 10 bases match TRBD1. Germline V gene data show CDR1 as MDHEN and CDR2 as SYDVKM. This CDR3 has 15 residues. J gave up 7 bases and V 6 bases, and 11 bases lay outside the gene matches. CDR3 amino acids: CASRPTGGAGGGYTF. CDR3 DNA sequence: TGTGCCAGCAGACCGACAGGGGGCGCAGGAGGTGGCTACACCTTC.

The rearrangement uses TRBV2 and TRBJ1-2; D not resolved. Germline V lookup: CDR1 SNHLY, CDR2 FYNNEI. The CDR3 extends over 15 amino acids. The V end lost 4 bases, the J end lost 7 bases, and 19 bases lay between the germline ends. For the CDR3, the DNA is TGTGCCAGCAGTGGGGGATTCCCCGGGATAGGTGGCTACACCTTC. Its translation is CASSGGFPGIGGYTF.

This sequence joins TRBV28 and TRBJ1-3, with 9 bases matching TRBD1. The V gene's germline CDR1 is MDHEN and CDR2 SYDVKM. V lost 6 bases to trimming and J lost 0 bases; unmatched junction nucleotides: 0. This CDR3 has 14 residues. The CDR3 protein is CASRTGGSGNTIYF. CDR3 sequence (DNA): TGTGCCAGCAGGACAGGGGGCTCTGGAAACACCATATATTTT.

V gene TRBV20-1 combines with J gene TRBJ1-1, with TRBD1 identical over 7 bases. This CDR3 is 11 amino acids long. The ends lost 6 bases at V and 4 bases at J; junction bases unmatched: 2. Germline CDR1 and CDR2: DFQATT and SNEGSKA (reference sequence). CDR3 residues: CSAPGGTEAFF. CDR3 nucleotides: TGCAGTGCGCCAGGGGGCACTGAAGCTTTCTTT.

This chain links TRBV7-2 with TRBJ1-4, with unresolved D. There are 15 residues in the CDR3. CDR1 and CDR2 (germline): SGHTA, FQGNSA. V was shortened by 5 bases and J by 0 bases, with 10 bases between the two germline ends. In nucleotides, the CDR3 is TGTGCCAGCAGCCCGGCGGGAGCAACTAATGAAAAACTGTTTTTT. Translation: CASSPAGATNEKLFF.

The V call is TRBV19, the J call TRBJ1-5; D is perhaps TRBD1 (5 bases). CDR1 is LNHDA, CDR2 SQIVND, per germline (reference sequence). The CDR3 is 14 residues long. Trimming removed 5 bases from V and 6 bases from J, with 14 bases in between. Here the CDR3 reads CASSPAGVSQPQHF. In DNA, the CDR3 is TGTGCCAGTAGTCCGGCGGGGGTAAGTCAGCCCCAGCATTTT.